This entry lists 21 T cell receptor beta chains sequenced from one sample in a study of blood T cell repertoires in COVID-19. This table comes from immunoSEQ multiplex PCR, and its TCRdb copy is limited to in-frame clones, with some not included. Here the sample spans around 160,000 clones, 81% being singletons. The sequenced sample consisted of peripheral blood. The receptors here all came from a man aged 55-75 years with active or convalescent COVID-19.

This clone has just a few counts. The rearrangement uses TRBV10-3 and TRBJ1-2; 10 bases fit TRBD1. The V and J ends lost 7 bases and 5 bases, in that order; junction bases with no gene match: 7. The CDR3 contains 14 residues. The germline V gene encodes CDR1 ENHRY and CDR2 SYGVKD. This CDR3 is CAITERDRGYGYTF. The CDR3 DNA reads TGTGCCATCACCGAGAGGGACAGGGGATATGGCTACACCTTC.

V usage is TRBV2 and J usage is TRBJ1-5; D unclear. Germline lookup yields CDR1 SNHLY and CDR2 FYNNEI. CDR3 size: 16 residues. V lost 6 bases and J 3 bases, leaving 18 bases between the germline ends. The CDR3 sequence: CASRGRVVDSNQPQHF. The CDR3 region has the DNA TGTGCCAGCAGAGGGCGGGTAGTGGATTCCAATCAGCCCCAGCATTTT. Using reference TRBV2 and TRBJ1-5 for the parts outside the CDR3, the full variable domain is EPEVTQTPSHQVTQMGQEVILRCVPISNHLYFYWYRQILGQKVEFLVSFYNNEISEKSEIFDDQFSVERPDGSNFTLKIRSTKLEDSAMYFCASRGRVVDSNQPQHFGDGTRLSIL.

V gene TRBV3-1 (or the pseudogene TRBV3-2) combines with J gene TRBJ2-5; 10 nucleotides match TRBD2. The trim removed 4 bases at V and 1 base at J, leaving 6 bases unmatched. Germline V gene sequence: CDR1 LGHDT, CDR2 YNNKEL (reference sequence). CDR3 length: 16 amino acids. In DNA, the CDR3 is TGTGCCAGCAGCCCAGGACTAGCGGCTTCCCAAGAGACCCAGTACTTC. This sequence encodes CASSPGLAASQETQYF.

The chain is built from TRBV7-6 and TRBJ2-5; 12 nucleotides align to TRBD2. Trimming took 7 bases from V and 2 from J; bases not matched to a gene: 8. Germline V CDR1 and CDR2: SGHVS, FNYEAQ. CDR3 length equals 16 residues. CDR3 sequence (DNA): TGTGCCAGCACCCTCGGGACTAGCGGGCTTCAAGAGACCCAGTACTTC. Translating it yields CASTLGTSGLQETQYF. Drawing the rest from reference TRBV7-6 and TRBJ2-5, the complete variable domain is GAGVSQSPRYKVTKRGQDVALRCDPISGHVSLYWYRQALGQGPEFLTYFNYEAQQDKSGLPNDRFSAERPEGSISTLTIQRTEQRDSAMYRCASTLGTSGLQETQYFGPGTRLLVL.

The chain employs TRBV18 and TRBJ2-3; D unclear. Germline V lookup: CDR1 KGHSH, CDR2 LQKENI. Trimming stripped 6 bases from V and 0 bases from J, with 10 bases between. The CDR3 runs 14 residues. The CDR3 bases are TGTGCCAGCTCTTCCCCTTCTAGCACAGATACGCAGTATTTT. Protein product: CASSSPSSTDTQYF.

The gene calls are TRBV28 and TRBJ2-6; 9 nucleotides match TRBD1. Germline V lookup: CDR1 MDHEN, CDR2 SYDVKM. V shed 6 bases and J 3 bases; nucleotides not matched to a gene: 9. This CDR3 comprises 17 residues. The DNA for the CDR3 is TGTGCCAGCAGCGTACGGACAGGGGCCGATGGGGCCAACGTCCTGACTTTC. Protein sequence: CASSVRTGADGANVLTF.

The J gene is TRBJ2-1, the V gene TRBV11-1, with D tentatively TRBD2 (5 bases). The germline V gene has CDR1 SGHAT and CDR2 FQDESV (reference sequence). The CDR3 runs to 15 residues. Trimming removed 6 bases from V and 8 bases from J, with 20 bases in between. This CDR3 is CASSLNSGLGDEQFF. DNA for the CDR3: TGTGCCAGCAGTTTAAACAGCGGTCTCGGCGATGAGCAGTTCTTC.

The table lists this clone with a few counts. The chain employs TRBV7-2 and TRBJ2-7; perhaps TRBD2 as D (6 bases). The CDR3 extends over 14 amino acids. The germline CDR1 and CDR2 sequences are SGHTA and FQGNSA. The germline V and J ends were trimmed by 6 bases and 2 bases, with 14 bases remaining between them. The CDR3 bases are TGTGCCAGCAGAAAAAGCGGGCAGACCTACGAGCAGTACTTC. This codes for CASRKSGQTYEQYF. Variable domain in full (rest from reference TRBV7-2 and TRBJ2-7): GAGVSQSPSNKVTEKGKDVELRCDPISGHTALYWYRQSLGQGLEFLIYFQGNSAPDKSGLPSDRFSAERTGGSVSTLTIQRTQQEDSAVYLCASRKSGQTYEQYFGPGTRLTVT.

V is TRBV19 and J is TRBJ1-3; 9 nucleotides agree with TRBD1. The germline gives CDR1 LNHDA, CDR2 SQIVND (reference sequence). The V gene end was trimmed by 7 bases and the J gene end by 4 bases; junction bases not matched to a gene: 11. The CDR3 covers 16 residues. The CDR3 sequence is CASTPTGGVRGNTIYF. For the CDR3, the DNA is TGTGCCAGTACCCCGACAGGGGGTGTTAGAGGAAACACCATATATTTT. The whole variable domain, filled in from reference TRBV19 and TRBJ1-3, reads DGGITQSPKYLFRKEGQNVTLSCEQNLNHDAMYWYRQDPGQGLRLIYYSQIVNDFQKGDIAEGYSVSREKKESFPLTVTSAQKNPTAFYLCASTPTGGVRGNTIYFGEGSWLTVV.

This clone was detected only a few times. The V gene is TRBV5-4, the J gene TRBJ1-5; TRBD1 is a possible D gene (5 bases). The CDR3 sequence is 12 residues long. Germline V lookup: CDR1 SGHNT, CDR2 YYREEE (reference sequence). Trimming cost V 4 bases and J 9 bases, with 11 bases left between them. The CDR3 bases are TGTGCCAGCAGCCTACTAAGGGGGCCCCAGCATTTT. It translates to CASSLLRGPQHF. The variable domain in full, completed from reference TRBV5-4 and TRBJ1-5, reads ETGVTQSPTHLIKTRGQQVTLRCSSQSGHNTVSWYQQALGQGPQFIFQYYREEENGRGNFPPRFSGLQFPNYSSELNVNALELDDSALYLCASSLLRGPQHFGDGTRLSIL.

The V and J genes are TRBV28 and TRBJ1-2, with 10 bases fitting TRBD1. The trim removed 8 bases at V and 7 bases at J, leaving 13 bases unmatched. Germline CDR1 and CDR2: MDHEN and SYDVKM. The CDR3 contains 15 residues. In DNA form, the CDR3 reads TGTGCCAGCGCCACCCCGGACAGGGGGGCAAGTGGCTACACCTTC. It yields the protein CASATPDRGASGYTF.

The gene calls are TRBV19 and TRBJ1-3; D not certain. Trimming left V 7 bases short and J 0 bases short, with 16 bases between. Germline CDR1 reads LNHDA; CDR2 reads SQIVND (reference sequence). This CDR3 has 16 amino acids. The CDR3 DNA reads TGTGCCAGTACCAATCCCAAGGAGCTCTCTGGAAACACCATATATTTT. Encoded protein: CASTNPKELSGNTIYF.

The chain couples TRBV28 to TRBJ1-2; D might be TRBD1 (5 bases). There are 14 residues in the CDR3. Trimming removed 7 bases from V and 5 bases from J, with 17 bases in between. Germline V gene sequence: CDR1 MDHEN, CDR2 SYDVKM. CDR3 sequence: CASTSGQGGYGYTF. In DNA, the CDR3 is TGTGCCAGCACCTCCGGGCAGGGAGGATATGGCTACACCTTC.

The chain has TRBV28 and TRBJ1-1, with TRBD1 identical over 8 bases. Germline assignment: CDR1 MDHEN and CDR2 SYDVKM. V lost 4 bases and J lost 13; bases outside the gene matches: 8. The CDR3 runs to 12 residues. The DNA of the CDR3 is TGTGCCAGCAGTTCAACCGGGACAGGAGGTTTCTTT. Amino acid sequence: CASSSTGTGGFF.

V and J are TRBV6-6 and TRBJ1-5; a weak D match, TRBD1 (6 bases). This CDR3 is built from 15 residues. The V and J ends lost 7 bases and 0 bases respectively, with 13 bases between them. Germline-derived CDR1 and CDR2 are MNHNY and SVGAGI (reference sequence). The CDR3: CASTITGNSNQPQHF. Here the CDR3 DNA reads TGTGCCAGCACTATTACAGGGAATAGCAATCAGCCCCAGCATTTT.

The rearrangement links TRBV9 to TRBJ2-1; D is unclear. Germline V gives CDR1 SGDLS, CDR2 YYNGEE. The CDR3 is made up of 16 amino acids. Trimming removed 0 bases at V and 4 bases at J, with 14 bases between. CDR3 sequence reads: CASSVGGSHLYNEQFF. The CDR3 DNA follows: TGTGCCAGCAGCGTAGGTGGTAGCCACCTGTACAATGAGCAGTTCTTC. The variable domain in full, completed from reference TRBV9 and TRBJ2-1, reads DSGVTQTPKHLITATGQRVTLRCSPRSGDLSVYWYQQSLDQGLQFLIQYYNGEERAKGNILERFSAQQFPDLHSELNLSSLELGDSALYFCASSVGGSHLYNEQFFGPGTRLTVL.

The chain has TRBV19 and TRBJ2-2; D is possibly TRBD1 (6 bases). The CDR3 loop spans 13 amino acids. V lost 6 bases and J lost 7, with 12 bases in between. CDR1 LNHDA and CDR2 SQIVND come from the germline V gene (reference sequence). The CDR3 sequence: CASRQGGNGELFF. DNA for the CDR3: TGTGCCAGTAGACAGGGTGGAAACGGGGAGCTGTTTTTT.

The genes are TRBV15 and TRBJ1-5; TRBD1 matches at 9 bases. The CDR3 spans 16 residues. The ends lost 3 bases at V and 5 bases at J; junction bases unmatched: 8. Per germline, CDR1 LNHNV and CDR2 YYDKDF (reference sequence). CDR3 nucleotide sequence: TGTGCCACCAGCAGCTCACCGGGACAGGGCTATCAGCCCCAGCATTTT. It codes for CATSSSPGQGYQPQHF.

V usage is TRBV4-2 and J usage is TRBJ2-7; TRBD2 is a possible D gene (6 bases). The CDR3 sequence is 17 residues long. Germline values: CDR1 LGHNA, CDR2 YNFKEQ. The V end was cut by 0 bases, the J end by 0 bases, with 15 bases between. The CDR3 loop is CASSQEGAGTDSYEQYF. The CDR3 coding sequence is TGTGCCAGCAGCCAAGAGGGAGCAGGGACTGACTCCTACGAGCAGTACTTC.

V usage is TRBV15 and J usage is TRBJ1-2; D ambiguous. The V and J ends lost 1 base and 0 bases respectively, with 9 bases between them. CDR3 length equals 15 residues. The germline CDR1 and CDR2 sequences are LNHNV and YYDKDF (reference sequence). The CDR3 protein is CATSRVPDPNYGYTF. CDR3 in DNA: TGTGCCACCAGCAGAGTGCCAGATCCTAACTATGGCTACACCTTC.

The V and J genes are TRBV19 and TRBJ1-3, with a tentative D call TRBD1 (6 bases). Per the germline V gene, CDR1 is LNHDA and CDR2 is SQIVND (reference sequence). The CDR3 length is 15 residues. V was pared by 5 bases and J by 0 bases, with 11 bases between. The CDR3 is CASSLQGGSGNTIYF. The DNA of the CDR3 is TGTGCCAGTAGTCTACAGGGCGGCTCTGGAAACACCATATATTTT.